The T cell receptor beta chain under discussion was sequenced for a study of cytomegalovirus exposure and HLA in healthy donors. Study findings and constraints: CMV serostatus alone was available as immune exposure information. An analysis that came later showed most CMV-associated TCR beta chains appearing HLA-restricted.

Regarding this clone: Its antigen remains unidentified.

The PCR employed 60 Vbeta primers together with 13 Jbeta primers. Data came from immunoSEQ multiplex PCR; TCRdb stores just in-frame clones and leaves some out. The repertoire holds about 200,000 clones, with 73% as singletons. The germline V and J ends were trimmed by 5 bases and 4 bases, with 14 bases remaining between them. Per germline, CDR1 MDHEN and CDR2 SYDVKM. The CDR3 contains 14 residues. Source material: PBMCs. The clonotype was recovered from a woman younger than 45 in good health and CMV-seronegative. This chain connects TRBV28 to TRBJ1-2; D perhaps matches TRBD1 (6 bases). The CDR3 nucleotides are TGTGCCAGCAGTCCTTGGGGGGGCGTCTATGGCTACACCTTC. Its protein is CASSPWGGVYGYTF.